This T cell receptor beta chain originates from a study of blood T cell repertoires in COVID-19. Note on this clone: An end of the junction differs from the germline gene, which may be a read error. Distinct nucleotide sequences in the sample also encode this CDR3.

CDR1 and CDR2 (germline): SGHNT, YYREEE (reference sequence). CDR3 length equals 17 residues. The authors' processing: Reference gene primers were amplified, and this amplification served to estimate nucleated cell counts. Profiling relied on immunoSEQ multiplex PCR, and the TCRdb table lists in-frame clones only, not all of them. V, J and clone size were drawn from that table, and D and trimming were deduced from the DNA. This sample yields 160,000 or so clones, of which 82% are seen a single time; approximately 9.1% belongs to the top ten. Sequences were obtained from peripheral blood. The receptor comes from a woman aged 70 to 79 with acute or convalescent COVID-19. V and J are TRBV5-4 and TRBJ1-1; TRBD1 aligns across 7 bases. The CDR3 DNA reads TGTGCCAGTAGCTTGGCCTTAGCTAGGGGGCTCGGCACTGAAGCTTTCTTT. Translating it yields CASSLALARGLGTEAFF.